This T cell receptor (beta chain) came from a study of T cell responses to AZD1222 COVID-19 vaccine. Produced via immunoSEQ multiplex PCR; TCRdb's table is partial and in-frame only. Among 100,000 or so clones, roughly 85% were seen once, and the ten largest hold 5% to 7.5%. Germline V gene sequence: CDR1 MNHEY, CDR2 SMNVEV (reference sequence). The CDR3 totals 15 residues. Trimming took 4 bases from V and 2 from J, leaving 13 bases between them. Remarks on this clone: What it binds is unknown.

Study-level points and caveats: It was only a handful of AZD1222 recipients who were seropositive at baseline. Two doses of AZD1222 preceded a rise in Spike-specific TCR breadth and depth. The study sampled repertoires only after the peak T cell response. Close to half of spike-specific TCRs reportedly recognize unmutated variant regions.

The chain employs TRBV27 and TRBJ2-3, with D perhaps TRBD2 (7 bases). The TCR was taken from an adult in good health. Sequencing used peripheral blood, obtained on day 0 of AZD1222 vaccination. For the CDR3, the DNA is TGTGCCAGCAGTTCTGCGGGGGCGGCCACAGATACGCAGTATTTT. Translation: CASSSAGAATDTQYF.